Below are 5 T cell receptor beta chains sequenced from a single sample in a study of radiation and T cells in renal cell carcinoma. The time point denotes: blood 4 weeks post-SBRT, at nephrectomy. Treatment noted: 15 Gy SBRT to primary tumor, nephrectomy 4 weeks later. Measured with immunoSEQ multiplex PCR; TCRdb has only the in-frame clones, and not every one. The profile shows some 150,000 clones, 70% to 90% of them singletons. The source material was blood, sampled from a patient whose treatment included radiotherapy and nephrectomy. These receptors all come from a woman aged 50 to 60 with renal cell carcinoma.

A single count supports this clone. The rearrangement uses TRBV27 and TRBJ2-7; D is uncertain. The CDR3 has 13 amino acids. V gave up 3 bases and J gave up 4 bases, with 10 bases separating them. Germline values: CDR1 MNHEY, CDR2 SMNVEV (reference sequence). The DNA for the CDR3 is TGTGCCAGCAGTTTTATGCCTGATTACGAGCAGTACTTC. This gives the protein CASSFMPDYEQYF.

The genes are TRBV29-1 and TRBJ2-5; 7 nucleotides agree with TRBD1. The DNA end lines up better with TRBJ2-7; the J call may be wrong. The length of the CDR3 is 14 residues. The V gene's germline CDR1 is SQVTM and CDR2 ANQGSEA. The CDR3 DNA follows: TGCAGCGTTCGCCTGTCCACAGGGGCGACCGAGCAGTACTTC. Translating it yields CSVRLSTGATEQYF.

This chain links TRBV9 with TRBJ1-2; TRBD1 matches 11 bases. Germline V gene data show CDR1 as SGDLS and CDR2 as YYNGEE. The V gene end was trimmed by 0 bases and the J gene end by 9 bases; junction bases not matched to a gene: 10. The CDR3 extends over 16 amino acids. The DNA for the CDR3 is TGTGCCAGCAGCGTAGGGACAGGGGGCCGTGTAACGCGCTACACCTTC. Translated, it gives CASSVGTGGRVTRYTF.

The chain employs TRBV18 and TRBJ2-7, with D uncertain. Germline V gene lookup returns CDR1 KGHSH and CDR2 LQKENI. V was pared by 4 bases and J by 4 bases, with 5 bases between. The CDR3 is made up of 11 amino acids. The CDR3 nucleotides are TGTGCCAGCTCACAGGGTTACGAGCAGTACTTC. This translates into CASSQGYEQYF.

This chain uses TRBV4-3 with TRBJ1-3, with TRBD1 as a possible D gene (5 bases). The CDR3 runs to 15 residues. CDR1 and CDR2 from the germline V gene are LGHNA and YSLEER. Trimming stripped 0 bases from V and 3 bases from J, with 9 bases between. The CDR3 loop is CASSQERTSGNTIYF. CDR3 nucleotides: TGCGCCAGCAGCCAAGAAAGGACAAGTGGAAACACCATATATTTT.